This passage covers 32 T cell receptor beta chains from one sample sequenced in a study of blood T cells in healthy people across ages. The use of a sample-barcoded 5' primer and a J-beta primer mix characterized a second PCR of roughly 7 to 12 cycles. TCRdb reprocessed the 5' RACE reads via MiXCR and lists one record per CDR3 protein. The repertoire includes about 1.4 million distinct CDR3 sequences, 55% to 75% of them detected once, and 6.7% sits in the top ten. The sample was blood. These receptors were obtained from a man younger than 30 in good health.

This clonotype has a handful of counts. The chain has TRBV7-9 and TRBJ1-1; D uncertain. Per the germline V gene, CDR1 is SEHNR and CDR2 is FQNEAQ (reference sequence). The germline V and J ends were trimmed by 5 bases and 4 bases, with 11 bases remaining between them. The CDR3 totals 13 residues. The CDR3 nucleotides read TGTGCCAGCAGCCTTAAGGGAAGCACTGAAGCTTTCTTT. This gives the protein CASSLKGSTEAFF. The variable domain in full, with the rest retrieved from reference TRBV7-9 and TRBJ1-1, is DTGVSQNPRHKITKRGQNVTFRCDPISEHNRLYWYRQTLGQGPEFLTYFQNEAQLEKSRLLSDRFSAERPKGSFSTLEIQRTEQGDSAMYLCASSLKGSTEAFFGQGTRLTVV.

This rearrangement joins TRBV10-3 to TRBJ2-1; perhaps TRBD2 as D (5 bases). This CDR3 spans 15 amino acids. V was cut by 10 bases and J by 8 bases, with 24 bases left in between. The V gene's germline CDR1 is ENHRY and CDR2 SYGVKD. Written as DNA, the CDR3 is TGTGCCACAAGGGTAGGACTTACGGGTTCGGATGAGCAGTTCTTC. This codes for CATRVGLTGSDEQFF.

This chain connects TRBV12-3 or TRBV12-4 to TRBJ2-1, with D perhaps being TRBD1 or TRBD2 (5 bases each). The CDR3 has 14 amino acids. V was pared by 3 bases and J by 5 bases, with 11 bases between. The chain's CDR3 is CASSLGVNHNEQFF. In DNA, the CDR3 is TGTGCCAGCAGTTTGGGGGTGAACCACAATGAGCAGTTCTTC.

The chain links TRBV4-1 to TRBJ2-3; 7 bases agree with TRBD1. This CDR3 spans 15 amino acids. CDR1 is MGHRA, CDR2 YSYEKL, per germline. The V gene end was trimmed by 3 bases and the J gene end by 1 base; junction bases not matched to a gene: 4. The DNA of the CDR3 is TGCGCCAGCAGCCATAGTACAGGGGGCACAGATACGCAGTATTTT. Protein: CASSHSTGGTDTQYF.

This rearrangement joins TRBV7-6 to TRBJ2-2, with D hard to call. The CDR3 totals 15 residues. Germline CDR1 reads SGHVS; CDR2 reads FNYEAQ. Trimming removed 5 bases from V and 0 bases from J, with 10 bases in between. CDR3 bases: TGTGCCAGCAGCCCTTTTTTTGCGAACACCGGGGAGCTGTTTTTT. Translated, it gives CASSPFFANTGELFF.

J is TRBJ2-5 and V is TRBV7-2, with 11 bases matching TRBD2. Germline V CDR1 and CDR2: SGHTA, FQGNSA. The CDR3 consists of 15 residues. The trim removed 5 bases at V and 2 bases at J, leaving 4 bases unmatched. The CDR3 loop is CASSPIAGGQETQYF. The DNA of the CDR3 is TGTGCCAGCAGCCCGATAGCGGGGGGGCAAGAGACCCAGTACTTC.

This clonotype was recorded a few times. This chain links TRBV4-1 with TRBJ2-4; 11 bases align to TRBD1. The J call is in doubt because the DNA end fits TRBJ2-7 better. CDR3 length equals 16 residues. Germline loops: CDR1 MGHRA, CDR2 YSYEKL. In DNA, the CDR3 is TGCGCCAGCAGCCTTCGGACAGGGGGCAGGTCCTACGAGCAGTACTTC. Translating gives CASSLRTGGRSYEQYF.

A note on this clonotype: The junction departs from the called germline gene at one end, perhaps through a read error. The V call is TRBV4-2, the J call TRBJ2-3; 7 bases match TRBD1. The CDR3 contains 14 residues. Germline V gene lookup returns CDR1 LGHNA and CDR2 YNFKEQ. CDR3 sequence: CTSSQEDRADTQYF. For the CDR3, the DNA is TGTACCAGCAGCCAGGAAGACAGGGCGGATACGCAGTATTTT.

The rearrangement uses TRBV3-1 and TRBJ2-7; TRBD2 is a possible D gene (5 bases). CDR1 LGHDT and CDR2 YNNKEL come from the germline V gene (reference sequence). Trimming left V 3 bases short and J 7 bases short, with 16 bases between. The CDR3 contains 14 residues. In nucleotides, the CDR3 is TGTGCCAGCAGCCATCTGCTAGCTATCCGTGAGCAGTACTTC. Translation: CASSHLLAIREQYF.

The rearrangement joins TRBV21-1 to TRBJ2-1; the DNA was not compared with TRBD2, the D call given in the table. TRBV21-1 corresponds to a pseudogene. The CDR3 runs to 14 residues. CDR3 amino acids: CASSKASGRKEQFF. CDR3 coding DNA: TGTGCCAGCAGCAAGGCTAGCGGGAGAAAAGAGCAGTTCTTC.

The CDR3 DNA is TGCAGTGCTAGAAGCCTGGGACTAGCGGGAGTTGGAGATACGCAGTATTTT. Translating it yields CSARSLGLAGVGDTQYF. J is TRBJ2-3 and V is TRBV20-1; TRBD2 aligns across 14 bases. V shed 2 bases, J shed 5 bases, and the junction held 9 bases outside the gene matches. This CDR3 has 17 amino acids. Germline V gives CDR1 DFQATT, CDR2 SNEGSKA (reference sequence).

The chain joins TRBV10-3 to TRBJ1-3; D gene uncertain. Looked up from germline, CDR1 is ENHRY and CDR2 is SYGVKD. V shed 8 bases and J shed 0 bases, with 11 bases lying between them. The CDR3 runs 14 residues. The CDR3 is CAILDGDSGNTIYF. The CDR3 coding sequence is TGTGCCATCCTCGACGGAGACTCTGGAAACACCATATATTTT.

This clonotype was detected only once. Given the absence of the conserved phenylalanine or tryptophan at the CDR3 end, a read error is likely. This rearrangement joins TRBV9 to TRBJ2-4, with D tentatively TRBD2 (6 bases). V dropped 4 bases and J dropped 13 bases, with 15 bases sitting between them. CDR1 and CDR2 (germline): SGDLS, YYNGEE. The CDR3 runs to 12 residues. The CDR3 DNA follows: TGTGCCAGCAGCCCAACCGGGGGTGAGCAGTACTAC. Encoded protein: CASSPTGGEQYY.

V is TRBV6-1 and J is TRBJ2-5, with 7 nucleotides matching TRBD2. Per the germline V gene, CDR1 is MNHNS and CDR2 is SASEGT. V gave up 4 bases and J gave up 1 base; unmatched junction bases: 6. CDR3 length: 15 amino acids. The chain's CDR3 is CASSVSAGIQETQYF. CDR3 nucleotide sequence: TGTGCCAGCAGTGTTTCAGCGGGGATCCAAGAGACCCAGTACTTC.

CDR3 region: CASSQDPRLAGLSTDTQYF. The CDR3 nucleotides are TGTGCCAGCAGCCAAGATCCTCGACTAGCGGGACTTAGCACAGATACGCAGTATTTT. The chain links TRBV4-2 to TRBJ2-3; 11 positions agree with TRBD2. J lost 0 bases, V lost 0 bases, and 8 bases had no gene match. Germline V lookup: CDR1 LGHNA, CDR2 YNFKEQ. This CDR3 is built from 19 residues.

The rearrangement links TRBV29-1 to TRBJ1-2, with 8 bases that match TRBD1. This CDR3 has 11 amino acids. V lost 7 bases to trimming and J lost 7 bases; unmatched junction nucleotides: 5. From germline, CDR1 is SQVTM and CDR2 ANQGSEA. In nucleotides, the CDR3 is TGCAGCGCCGGAGACAGGGGTGGCTACACCTTC. Protein: CSAGDRGGYTF.

CDR3: CSACQQGANTGELFF. In nucleotides, the CDR3 is TGCAGCGCGTGCCAACAGGGGGCGAACACCGGGGAGCTGTTTTTT. V usage is TRBV29-1 and J usage is TRBJ2-2; 8 bases agree with TRBD1. The V and J ends lost 7 bases and 0 bases, in that order; junction bases with no gene match: 7. Germline CDR1 is SQVTM and CDR2 is ANQGSEA. The CDR3 runs 15 residues.

This clonotype turned up a few times. This chain links TRBV11-2 with TRBJ1-2; no clear D. This CDR3 spans 13 amino acids. V was clipped by 5 bases and J by 3 bases, with 10 bases between them. Germline values: CDR1 SGHAT, CDR2 FQNNGV. CDR3 residues: CASSQVGYYGYTF. DNA of the CDR3: TGTGCCAGCAGCCAGGTTGGGTACTATGGCTACACCTTC.

The chain couples TRBV2 to TRBJ2-1; D ambiguous. Trimming shortened V by 6 bases and J by 8 bases, and 23 bases separated the two germline ends. The CDR3 runs 16 residues. Per germline, CDR1 SNHLY and CDR2 FYNNEI. CDR3 sequence: CASRLPGPAVLYEQFF. Here the CDR3 DNA reads TGTGCCAGCAGACTCCCCGGTCCAGCCGTCTTATATGAGCAGTTCTTC.

A remark on this clonotype: Sequence at one end of the junction differs from germline and may be a read error. This chain connects TRBV28 to TRBJ2-1; perhaps D is TRBD1 or TRBD2 (5 bases each). Germline-derived CDR1 and CDR2 are MDHEN and SYDVKM. The CDR3 loop spans 12 amino acids. The CDR3 sequence is CAISERGDEQFF. The DNA for the CDR3 is TGTGCCATCAGTGAGCGAGGGGACGAGCAGTTCTTC.

This sequence joins TRBV27 and TRBJ1-5; TRBD1 aligns across 9 bases. After removal of 8 bases from V and 7 bases from J, the junction contained 3 bases not matched to a gene. CDR3 size: 12 residues. CDR1 is MNHEY, CDR2 SMNVEV, per germline (reference sequence). Written as DNA, the CDR3 is TGTGCCAGCGGGACAGGGATGCAGCCCCAGCATTTT. It codes for CASGTGMQPQHF.

The chain has TRBV6-5 and TRBJ2-7, with 8 bases identical to TRBD1. The CDR3 is 17 amino acids. Germline lookup yields CDR1 MNHEY and CDR2 SVGAGI. J was trimmed by 3 bases and V by 4 bases; bases with no gene match: 14. DNA for the CDR3: TGTGCCAGCAGTTCAAGGACAGGGAACCATATAGTCTACGAGCAGTACTTC. It codes for CASSSRTGNHIVYEQYF.

Remarks on this clonotype: The junction does not match germline at one end; this may be a read error. The chain combines TRBV10-3 with TRBJ1-6; D remains unclear. Germline V gene sequence: CDR1 ENHRY, CDR2 SYGVKD. The CDR3 covers 13 residues. The CDR3 here is CAIRDRWESPPHF. The CDR3 bases are TGTGCCATCAGGGACCGTTGGGAGTCACCCCCCCACTTT.

A single count supports this clonotype. V and J are TRBV10-3 and TRBJ2-7, with unresolved D. The tail of the sequence fits TRBJ2-5 better, so the J call may be wrong. The CDR3 spans 13 residues. The germline gives CDR1 ENHRY, CDR2 SYGVKD. The DNA of the CDR3 is TGTGCCATCAGTGTCAGATTTAAAGAGACCCAGTACTTC. Its translation is CAISVRFKETQYF.

The rearrangement links TRBV20-1 to TRBJ2-1; tentative D call: TRBD2 (5 bases). The CDR3 consists of 12 residues. The germline CDR1 and CDR2 sequences are DFQATT and SNEGSKA (reference sequence). V was pared by 6 bases and J by 8 bases, with 14 bases between. In DNA form, the CDR3 reads TGCAGTGCAAGCAAAGGGAGCCATGAGCAGTTCTTC. Amino acid sequence: CSASKGSHEQFF.

The J gene is TRBJ1-2, the V gene TRBV12-3 or TRBV12-4; D perhaps matches TRBD1 (5 bases). V shed 3 bases and J shed 0 bases, with 8 bases lying between them. The CDR3 covers 14 residues. In nucleotides, the CDR3 is TGTGCCAGCAGTTTCGACAGTACTAACTATGGCTACACCTTC. Translation: CASSFDSTNYGYTF.

The chain employs TRBV7-8 and TRBJ2-2; the D gene is possibly TRBD1 (5 bases). Trimming removed 8 bases from V and 0 bases from J, with 16 bases in between. The CDR3 has 16 amino acids. Germline loops: CDR1 SGHVS, CDR2 FQNEAQ. The CDR3 sequence: CASARPATANTGELFF. The CDR3 region has the DNA TGTGCCAGCGCCCGTCCCGCGACAGCGAACACCGGGGAGCTGTTTTTT.

The gene calls are TRBV6-6 and TRBJ2-7, with D perhaps TRBD2 (5 bases). From germline, CDR1 is MNHNY and CDR2 SVGAGI (reference sequence). The CDR3 has 17 residues. Trimming cost V 0 bases and J 5 bases, with 20 bases left between them. CDR3 sequence: CASSYSSLGLFGDEQYF. The CDR3 coding sequence is TGTGCCAGCAGTTACTCGAGCCTTGGGCTCTTCGGGGACGAGCAGTACTTC.

A few counts support this clonotype. The chain recombines TRBV20-1 with TRBJ2-7; 7 bases match TRBD1. Germline CDR1 is DFQATT and CDR2 is SNEGSKA (reference sequence). The V and J ends lost 0 bases and 3 bases, in that order; junction bases with no gene match: 2. The CDR3 runs to 13 residues. DNA of the CDR3: TGCAGTGCTAGAGAGGCAGGGGGCTACGAGCAGTACTTC. Its translation: CSAREAGGYEQYF.

In its sample, this clonotype was seen a few times. This chain connects TRBV4-2 to TRBJ2-7, with 8 bases that match TRBD2. The CDR3 runs to 15 residues. The J segment lost 3 bases and the V segment lost 2 bases, leaving 6 bases of the junction unmatched. Germline V CDR1 and CDR2: LGHNA, YNFKEQ. The CDR3 region is CASSQPPGGGYEQYF. In DNA form, the CDR3 reads TGTGCCAGCAGCCAACCTCCGGGGGGGGGCTACGAGCAGTACTTC.

The CDR3 DNA reads TGCAGTGCTAGCCCGGAGGTATCGGGCTACGAGCAGTACTTC. It specifies CSASPEVSGYEQYF. This chain links TRBV20-1 with TRBJ2-7; TRBD2 is a possible D gene (5 bases). Trimming removed 3 bases at V and 3 bases at J, with 15 bases between. Germline CDR1 is DFQATT and CDR2 is SNEGSKA (reference sequence). The CDR3 has 14 amino acids.

This sequence joins TRBV10-3 and TRBJ1-1; D is possibly TRBD1 (6 bases). Germline V gene sequence: CDR1 ENHRY, CDR2 SYGVKD. This CDR3 is 14 amino acids long. Trimming pared 0 bases from V and 4 bases from J, leaving 9 bases between. In nucleotides, the CDR3 is TGTGCCATCAGTGAGTCCGGGGGCGGCACTGAAGCTTTCTTT. Translation gives CAISESGGGTEAFF.